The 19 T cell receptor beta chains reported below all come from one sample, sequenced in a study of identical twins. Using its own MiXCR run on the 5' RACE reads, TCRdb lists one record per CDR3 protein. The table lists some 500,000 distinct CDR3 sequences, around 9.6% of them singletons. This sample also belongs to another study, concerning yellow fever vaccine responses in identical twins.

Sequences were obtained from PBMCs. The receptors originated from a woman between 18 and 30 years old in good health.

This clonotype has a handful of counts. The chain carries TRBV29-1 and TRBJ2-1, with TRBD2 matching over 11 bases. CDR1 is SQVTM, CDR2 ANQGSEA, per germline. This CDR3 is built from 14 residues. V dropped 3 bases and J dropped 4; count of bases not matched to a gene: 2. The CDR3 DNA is TGCAGCGTTGAGGCTAGCGGGGGGTACAATGAGCAGTTCTTC. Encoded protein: CSVEASGGYNEQFF.

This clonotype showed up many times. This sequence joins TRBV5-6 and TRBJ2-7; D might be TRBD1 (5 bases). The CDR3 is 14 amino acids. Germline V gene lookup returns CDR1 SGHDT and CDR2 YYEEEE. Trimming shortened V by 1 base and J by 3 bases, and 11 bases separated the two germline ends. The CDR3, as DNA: TGTGCCAGCAGCTTGTCAGGGATCAGCTACGAGCAGTACTTC. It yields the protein CASSLSGISYEQYF.

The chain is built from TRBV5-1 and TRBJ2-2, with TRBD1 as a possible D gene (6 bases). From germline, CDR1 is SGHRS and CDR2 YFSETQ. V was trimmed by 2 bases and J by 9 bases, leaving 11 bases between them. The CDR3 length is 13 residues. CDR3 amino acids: CASSLRQARELFF. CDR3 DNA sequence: TGCGCCAGCAGCTTACGACAGGCTCGGGAGCTGTTTTTT.

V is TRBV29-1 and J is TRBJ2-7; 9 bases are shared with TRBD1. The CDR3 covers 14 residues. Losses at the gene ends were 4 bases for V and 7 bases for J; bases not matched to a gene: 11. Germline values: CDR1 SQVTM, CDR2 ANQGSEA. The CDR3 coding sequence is TGCAGCGTTGTTCCCGGGACAGGGCTTTTTGAGCAGTACTTC. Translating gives CSVVPGTGLFEQYF.

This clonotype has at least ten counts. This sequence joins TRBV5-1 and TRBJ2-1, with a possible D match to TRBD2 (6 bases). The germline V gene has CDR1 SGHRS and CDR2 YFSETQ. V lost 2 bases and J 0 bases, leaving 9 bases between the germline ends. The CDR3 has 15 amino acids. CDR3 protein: CASSFRDSSYNEQFF. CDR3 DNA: TGCGCCAGCAGCTTCCGGGACTCCTCCTACAATGAGCAGTTCTTC. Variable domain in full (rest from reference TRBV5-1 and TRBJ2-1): KAGVTQTPRYLIKTRGQQVTLSCSPISGHRSVSWYQQTPGQGLQFLFEYFSETQRNKGNFPGRFSGRQFSNSRSEMNVSTLELGDSALYLCASSFRDSSYNEQFFGPGTRLTVL.

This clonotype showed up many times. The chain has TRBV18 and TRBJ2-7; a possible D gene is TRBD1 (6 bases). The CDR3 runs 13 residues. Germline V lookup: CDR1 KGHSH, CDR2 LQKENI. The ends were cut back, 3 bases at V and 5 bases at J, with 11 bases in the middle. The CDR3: CASSPRGENEQYF. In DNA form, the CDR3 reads TGTGCCAGCTCACCCAGGGGAGAAAACGAGCAGTACTTC.

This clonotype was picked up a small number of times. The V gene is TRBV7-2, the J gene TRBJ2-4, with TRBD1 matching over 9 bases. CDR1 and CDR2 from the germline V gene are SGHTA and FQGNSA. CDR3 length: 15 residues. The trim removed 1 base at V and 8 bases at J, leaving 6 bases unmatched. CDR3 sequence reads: CASSLVETGGDIQYF. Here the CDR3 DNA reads TGTGCCAGCAGCTTAGTCGAGACAGGGGGGGACATTCAGTACTTC. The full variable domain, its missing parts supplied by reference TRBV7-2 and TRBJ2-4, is GAGVSQSPSNKVTEKGKDVELRCDPISGHTALYWYRQSLGQGLEFLIYFQGNSAPDKSGLPSDRFSAERTGGSVSTLTIQRTQQEDSAVYLCASSLVETGGDIQYFGAGTRLSVL.

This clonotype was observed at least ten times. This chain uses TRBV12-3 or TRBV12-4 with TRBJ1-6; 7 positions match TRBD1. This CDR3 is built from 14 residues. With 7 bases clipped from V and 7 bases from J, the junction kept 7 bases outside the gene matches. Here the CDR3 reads CASTYGDRNSPLHF. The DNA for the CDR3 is TGTGCCAGCACCTATGGGGACAGAAATTCACCCCTCCACTTT.

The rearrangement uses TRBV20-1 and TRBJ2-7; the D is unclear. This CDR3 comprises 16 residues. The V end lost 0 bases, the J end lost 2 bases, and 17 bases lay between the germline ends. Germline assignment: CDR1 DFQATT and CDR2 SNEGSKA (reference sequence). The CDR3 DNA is TGCAGTGCTAGAGACCCTATGGAGCCTACCCCCTACGAGCAGTACTTC. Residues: CSARDPMEPTPYEQYF.

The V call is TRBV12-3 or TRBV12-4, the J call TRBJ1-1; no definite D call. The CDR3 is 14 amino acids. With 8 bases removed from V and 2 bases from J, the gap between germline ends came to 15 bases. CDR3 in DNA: TGTGCCAGCCGTCCCCACTACAGAAACACTGAAGCTTTCTTT. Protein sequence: CASRPHYRNTEAFF.

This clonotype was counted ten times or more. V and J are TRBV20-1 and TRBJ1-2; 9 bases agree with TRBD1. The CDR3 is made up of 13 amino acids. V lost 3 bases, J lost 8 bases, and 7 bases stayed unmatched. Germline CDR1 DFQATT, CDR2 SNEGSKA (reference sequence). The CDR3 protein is CSASPGQGSGYTF. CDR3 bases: TGCAGTGCTAGCCCGGGACAGGGCTCGGGCTACACCTTC.

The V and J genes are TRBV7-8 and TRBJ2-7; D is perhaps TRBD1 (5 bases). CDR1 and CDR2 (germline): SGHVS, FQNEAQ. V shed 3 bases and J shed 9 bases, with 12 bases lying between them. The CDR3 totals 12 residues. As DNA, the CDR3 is TGTGCCAGCAGCTTGGACACCCCGGTGCAGTACTTC. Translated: CASSLDTPVQYF.

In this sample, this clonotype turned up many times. CDR3 amino acids: CASSYSWQDPGYF. The CDR3 coding sequence is TGTGCCAGCAGTTACTCTTGGCAGGACCCGGGGTATTTT. The V and J genes are TRBV6-6 and TRBJ2-3; the D is unclear. Germline values: CDR1 MNHNY, CDR2 SVGAGI (reference sequence). V was cut by 0 bases and J by 14 bases, with 15 bases left in between. The CDR3 consists of 13 residues.

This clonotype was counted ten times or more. The DNA of the CDR3 is TGTGCCAGCAGCCAAGCGCGAACTAGCGGGAAGTCCTACAATGAGCAGTTCTTC. Translation: CASSQARTSGKSYNEQFF. The chain carries TRBV3-1 and TRBJ2-1; 10 bases map to TRBD2. Germline assignment: CDR1 LGHDT and CDR2 YNNKEL (reference sequence). The CDR3 contains 18 residues. V shed 1 base, J shed 1 base, and the junction held 7 bases outside the gene matches.

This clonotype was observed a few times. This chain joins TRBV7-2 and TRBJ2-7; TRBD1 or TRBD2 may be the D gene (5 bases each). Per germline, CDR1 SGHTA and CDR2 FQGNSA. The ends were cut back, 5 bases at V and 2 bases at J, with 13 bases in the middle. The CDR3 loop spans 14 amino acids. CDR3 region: CASSLRDGPYEQYF. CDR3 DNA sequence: TGTGCCAGCAGCCTCCGGGACGGACCCTACGAGCAGTACTTC.

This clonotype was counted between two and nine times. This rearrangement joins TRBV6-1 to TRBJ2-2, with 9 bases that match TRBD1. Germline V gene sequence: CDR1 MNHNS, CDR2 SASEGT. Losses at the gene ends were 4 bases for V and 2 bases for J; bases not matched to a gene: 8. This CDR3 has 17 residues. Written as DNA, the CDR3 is TGTGCCAGCAGTGTCCGGGACAGGGCTTTAAACACCGGGGAGCTGTTTTTT. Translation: CASSVRDRALNTGELFF.

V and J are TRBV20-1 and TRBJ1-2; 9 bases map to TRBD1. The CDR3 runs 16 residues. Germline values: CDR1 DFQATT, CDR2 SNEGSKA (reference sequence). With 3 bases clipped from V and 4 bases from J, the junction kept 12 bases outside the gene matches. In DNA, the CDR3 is TGCAGTGCTAGGTCGACAGGGGGTACTGGTGGCTATGGCTACACCTTC. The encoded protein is CSARSTGGTGGYGYTF.

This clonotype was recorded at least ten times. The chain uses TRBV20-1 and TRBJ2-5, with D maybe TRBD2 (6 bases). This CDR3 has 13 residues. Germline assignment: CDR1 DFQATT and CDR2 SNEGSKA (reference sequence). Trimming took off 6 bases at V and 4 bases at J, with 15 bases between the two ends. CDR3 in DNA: TGCAGTGCAGGAGTGAATAGCGGAGAGACCCAGTACTTC. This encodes CSAGVNSGETQYF.

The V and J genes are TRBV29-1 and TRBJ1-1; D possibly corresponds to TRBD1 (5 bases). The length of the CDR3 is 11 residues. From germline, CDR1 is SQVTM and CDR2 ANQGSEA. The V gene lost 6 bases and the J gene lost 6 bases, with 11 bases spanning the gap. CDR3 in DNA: TGCAGCGTCGACCAAGGGGCTGAAGCTTTCTTT. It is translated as CSVDQGAEAFF.